This passage covers 5 T cell receptor beta chains from one sample sequenced in a study of beta chain features in type 1 diabetes. Every bit of the isolated RNA underwent reverse transcription, so sequencing read expressed TCRB transcripts. Some clones are missing from TCRdb's copy, which holds only in-frame ones; the method was immunoSEQ multiplex PCR. The sample holds 150,000 to 190,000 clones; about 8.1% are singletons and the top ten take 0.55% to 0.75%. The source material was central memory CD4+ T cells from blood. The receptor set was obtained from a man aged 18 to 35 in good health.

This clone has a count of ten or more. V usage is TRBV6-6 and J usage is TRBJ1-1; no clear D. Trimming left V 6 bases short and J 4 bases short, with 9 bases between. Germline V gives CDR1 MNHNY, CDR2 SVGAGI (reference sequence). The CDR3 has 12 amino acids. The CDR3 coding sequence is TGTGCCAGCAGCGGCGAGGTCACTGAAGCTTTCTTT. Amino acid sequence: CASSGEVTEAFF.

The chain employs TRBV5-6 and TRBJ2-2; D not certain. The CDR3 is 14 residues long. Germline loops: CDR1 SGHDT, CDR2 YYEEEE. V lost 0 bases to trimming and J lost 1 base, with 4 bases between them. The CDR3 reads CASSLALNTGELFF. DNA for the CDR3: TGTGCCAGCAGCTTGGCCCTGAACACCGGGGAGCTGTTTTTT.

The rearrangement uses TRBV5-1 and TRBJ2-3; 7 bases line up with TRBD2. Germline lookup yields CDR1 SGHRS and CDR2 YFSETQ. With V trimmed by 0 bases and J by 4 bases, 5 bases remained unmatched. This CDR3 is built from 15 residues. CDR3 in DNA: TGCGCCAGCAGCTTGGACGGGGGAGGGCCAGATACGCAGTATTTT. This sequence encodes CASSLDGGGPDTQYF. Full variable domain (remainder filled in from reference TRBV5-1 and TRBJ2-3): KAGVTQTPRYLIKTRGQQVTLSCSPISGHRSVSWYQQTPGQGLQFLFEYFSETQRNKGNFPGRFSGRQFSNSRSEMNVSTLELGDSALYLCASSLDGGGPDTQYFGPGTRLTVL.

The chain joins TRBV7-2 to TRBJ2-5; the match to TRBD1 covers 10 bases. Germline CDR1 is SGHTA and CDR2 is FQGNSA. V lost 4 bases and J lost 4; bases outside the gene matches: 3. CDR3 size: 14 residues. CDR3 amino acids: CASSYRTGGETQYF. CDR3 DNA: TGTGCCAGCAGCTACAGGACAGGGGGAGAGACCCAGTACTTC.

The chain's CDR3 is CASSLGGADYEQFF. The CDR3 DNA reads as TGTGCCAGCAGCTTAGGGGGAGCGGACTATGAGCAGTTCTTC. The chain couples TRBV7-9 to TRBJ2-1; a possible D gene is TRBD2 (5 bases). Germline assignment: CDR1 SEHNR and CDR2 FQNEAQ (reference sequence). V gave up 1 base and J gave up 8 bases, with 12 bases separating them. The CDR3 has 14 residues.